This TCR beta chain was identified during a study of blood T cell repertoires in COVID-19. In the study overall: Specimens from acute and convalescent COVID-19 originated in the United States, Italy and Spain. T cells, B-cell-depleted T cells, or PBMCs provided the cDNA or gDNA that served as material.

The study recruited people aged about 18 to 95 years across around 23 US areas. Participants were placed into cohorts based on the clinical history they reported. Assay: immunoSEQ multiplex PCR; the TCRdb copy retains only in-frame clones and omits some. The sample shows around 250,000 clones, around 90% of them seen only once. Germline CDR1 KGHSH, CDR2 LQKENI. J gave up 2 bases and V 4 bases, and 9 bases lay outside the gene matches. This CDR3 is 16 amino acids long. This receptor was obtained from a woman between 50 and 59 years old who had recovered from COVID-19. Material: PBMCs or T cells enriched from blood (not recorded which). The chain employs TRBV18 and TRBJ1-2; 8 nucleotides agree with TRBD1. The CDR3 loop is CASSLGTGEANYGYTF. The CDR3 DNA follows: TGTGCCAGCTCACTGGGGACAGGAGAAGCAAACTATGGCTACACCTTC.